A selection of T cell receptor beta chains follows, all from one sample in a study of blood T cell repertoires in COVID-19. Clones were sequenced by immunoSEQ multiplex PCR, and TCRdb holds only the in-frame ones, with some missing. The sample lists some 51,000 clones; more than 80% were seen once. Input material: peripheral blood. These TCRs come from a human donor with active COVID-19. The donor label of this sample is uncertain. CDR3s include the opening cysteine and the closing phenylalanine or tryptophan. Each record gives: CDR3 DNA, CDR3 protein, V gene, clone size, D gene, J gene. A D gene is named only where the DNA matches it firmly. Not all rows give a size; the values are once, few, many and, for expanded clones, a class.

TGTGCCAGCAGCGGGTGGGACAGGGGGTTGGAGACCCAGTACTTC	CASSGWDRGLETQYF	TRBV2	NA	TRBD1	TRBJ2-5
TGTGCCAGCAGTCCACGGGGGGGCGGGGAGCTGTTTTTT	CASSPRGGGELFF	TRBV12-3/TRBV12-4	NA	TRBD2	TRBJ2-2
TGTGCCAGTAGTGGACAGGGGGCGCCCGAGCAGTACTTC	CASSGQGAPEQYF	TRBV19	NA	TRBD1	TRBJ2-7
TGCAGTGGTATATTGAACACTGAAGCTTTCTTT	CSGILNTEAFF	TRBV20-1	NA	NA	TRBJ1-1
TGTGCCAGCAGTTACTCGAAACTTTCCCAAGAGACCCAGTACTTC	CASSYSKLSQETQYF	TRBV6-5	NA	NA	TRBJ2-5
TGTGCCAGCCGACAGGGGGCCCCGGGCAATCAGCCCCAGCATTTT	CASRQGAPGNQPQHF	TRBV6-6	NA	TRBD1	TRBJ1-5
TGTGCTAGTGGTTTGAGCGCTGGGGCCGATCACACCGGGGAGCTGTTTTTT	CASGLSAGADHTGELFF	TRBV12-5	NA	NA	TRBJ2-2
TGTGCCAGCAGTTACCGACAGCCTGACACAGATACGCAGTATTTT	CASSYRQPDTDTQYF	TRBV6-2/TRBV6-3	once	NA	TRBJ2-3
TGTGCCAGCAGTTCCGGGACACCGGCTCGGGGCGAGCAGTACTTC	CASSSGTPARGEQYF	TRBV27	NA	NA	TRBJ2-7
TGCGCCAGCAGCTTATCCCAAGGGACACGAACCTACGAGCAGTACTTC	CASSLSQGTRTYEQYF	TRBV5-1	NA	NA	TRBJ2-7
TGTGCCTGGAGCGAGGACACCTCCTACGAGCAGTACTTC	CAWSEDTSYEQYF	TRBV30	NA	NA	TRBJ2-7
TGTGCCATCAGACAGGGTTGGAACACTGAAGCTTTCTTT	CAIRQGWNTEAFF	TRBV10-3	NA	NA	TRBJ1-1
TGTGCTAGTGGTTTGGCCGGACTAGCGGGAGGGCCACACTATGAGCAGTTCTTC	CASGLAGLAGGPHYEQFF	TRBV12-5	NA	TRBD2	TRBJ2-1
TGTGCCAGCAGCTTAGGATGGGGGGAGGGCCCAGCCACCGGGGAGCTGTTTTTT	CASSLGWGEGPATGELFF	TRBV7-2	NA	TRBD2	TRBJ2-2
TGTGCCAGTGGGCCCTTCTTGACGGGGGATCAGCCCCAGCATTTT	CASGPFLTGDQPQHF	TRBV19	NA	NA	TRBJ1-5
TGCAGCGTTGAACAGGGACTGAGTGGAAACACCATATATTTT	CSVEQGLSGNTIYF	TRBV29-1	NA	NA	TRBJ1-3
TGCGCCAGCAGCTGGGCGGACAGGGGGATTCAAGAGACCCAGTACTTC	CASSWADRGIQETQYF	TRBV5-1	NA	TRBD1	TRBJ2-5
TGTGCCAGCAGCTTACAGGGGGCCGCCTATGGCTACACCTTC	CASSLQGAAYGYTF	TRBV7-9	once	TRBD1	TRBJ1-2
TGTGCCAGCACTGAAACCTGGACAGGGGGCACCCCCGGGATCTTC	CASTETWTGGTPGIF	TRBV2	NA	TRBD1	TRBJ2-1
TGTGCCAGCTCACCCGAGGGTGCCTACCAAGAGACCCAGTACTTC	CASSPEGAYQETQYF	TRBV18	once	NA	TRBJ2-5
TGCAGCGTTCCGGGGAACACTGAAGCTTTCTTT	CSVPGNTEAFF	TRBV29-1	NA	NA	TRBJ1-1
TGTGCCAGCAGCTTGGCGTTAGGACAGAACACTGAAGCTTTCTTT	CASSLALGQNTEAFF	TRBV5-6	NA	NA	TRBJ1-1
TGTGCCAGCAGTTTAAGCGGGGGCACAGATACGCAGTATTTT	CASSLSGGTDTQYF	TRBV28	NA	TRBD2	TRBJ2-3
TGTGCCAGCAGCCCACGACAGGGGGCAATGAACACTGAAGCTTTCTTT	CASSPRQGAMNTEAFF	TRBV6-6	NA	TRBD1	TRBJ1-1
TGTGCCAGCAGCGTAGCTACAGGGGGCATCTATGGCTACACCTTC	CASSVATGGIYGYTF	TRBV9	NA	TRBD1	TRBJ1-2
TGCGCCAGCAGCCAAACAGGGGCCCTAGCCAAAAACATTCAGTACTTC	CASSQTGALAKNIQYF	TRBV4-1	NA	TRBD1	TRBJ2-4
TGTGCCAGCAGTACGCGTAGTCCGAACACTGAAGCTTTCTTT	CASSTRSPNTEAFF	TRBV28	NA	NA	TRBJ1-1
TGTGCCAGCAGCCAAGGGTTACTGTCGAACACTGAAGCTTTCTTT	CASSQGLLSNTEAFF	TRBV14	NA	NA	TRBJ1-1
TGTGCCAGCAGTTTAACAGGGAGGGGTAACACTGAAGCTTTCTTT	CASSLTGRGNTEAFF	TRBV28	NA	NA	TRBJ1-1
TGTGCCAGCAGCTTACGACCGGGACAGGGAAACACCGGGGAGCTGTTTTTT	CASSLRPGQGNTGELFF	TRBV7-9	NA	TRBD1	TRBJ2-2
TGCAGCGTTGGGACAGGGGTAAATCAGCCCCAGCATTTT	CSVGTGVNQPQHF	TRBV29-1	few	TRBD1	TRBJ1-5
TGTGCCAGTACCTTTGGGACTATCGACACAGATACGCAGTATTTT	CASTFGTIDTDTQYF	TRBV2	NA	TRBD2	TRBJ2-3
TGTGCCAGTAGTATCGGTCAGGGTTCTAACTATGGCTACACCTTC	CASSIGQGSNYGYTF	TRBV19	NA	NA	TRBJ1-2
TGCGCCAGCAGCCTAGACAGGGGGTTAGACTATGGCTACACCTTC	CASSLDRGLDYGYTF	TRBV4-1	NA	TRBD1	TRBJ1-2
TGTGCCAGCAGTTTACGAACCGGGACAGCCTCATGGAATTCACCCCTCCACTTT	CASSLRTGTASWNSPLHF	TRBV27	NA	TRBD1	TRBJ1-6
TGCGCCAGCAGCTTGTGGACAGATGACGGGGAGCTGTTTTTT	CASSLWTDDGELFF	TRBV5-1	NA	NA	TRBJ2-2
TGTGCCAGCAGTTTTGTCGAGGAATCACCCCTCCACTTT	CASSFVEESPLHF	TRBV27	NA	NA	TRBJ1-6
TGTGCCAGCAGCTTAGACAGGGGAGGTGAAGCTTTCTTT	CASSLDRGGEAFF	TRBV7-3	NA	TRBD1	TRBJ1-1
TGTGCCAGCAGCCAAACGGGACAGGGAGTTGGCTACACCTTC	CASSQTGQGVGYTF	TRBV14	NA	TRBD1	TRBJ1-2
TGTGCCAGCAGCTCTGACGGACGGGGGAACACTGAAGCTTTCTTT	CASSSDGRGNTEAFF	TRBV7-9	NA	NA	TRBJ1-1
TGTGCCAGCAGCCGGGAACAGGGTGGGATGAATTCACCCCTCCACTTT	CASSREQGGMNSPLHF	TRBV4-2	NA	NA	TRBJ1-6
TGTGCCAGCAGCCAGGGGGGGAGTTCTCTATCGCCGGACTTT	CASSQGGSSLSPDF	TRBV3-1/TRBV3-2	NA	NA	TRBJ1-5
TGTGCCAGCAGCCCCGGTGGTCCAGGTGCCAACTATGGCTACACCTTC	CASSPGGPGANYGYTF	TRBV5-4	NA	NA	TRBJ1-2
TGTGCCAGCAGCCCTAGCGAAGCGGAGACCCAGTACTTC	CASSPSEAETQYF	TRBV9	NA	NA	TRBJ2-5
TGTGCCAGTAGTATGGGGGCTCCGGTTCACACTGAAGCTTTCTTT	CASSMGAPVHTEAFF	TRBV19	NA	NA	TRBJ1-1
TGTGCCAGCACCGGGGGGTCCCCCGGGGAGCTGTTTTTT	CASTGGSPGELFF	TRBV9	NA	TRBD2	TRBJ2-2
TGTGCCAGTAGTATAGCCCCCTGGCTAGCGGGAGCCCAGGCGGGGACCGGGGAGCTGTTTTTT	CASSIAPWLAGAQAGTGELFF	TRBV19	NA	TRBD2	TRBJ2-2
TGCGCCAGCAGCTTGGCAGCGGGAGACCAGCAGTACTTC	CASSLAAGDQQYF	TRBV5-1	NA	TRBD2	TRBJ2-7
TGTGCCAGCTCAACAACAGGGGGCACTAACACTGAAGCTTTCTTT	CASSTTGGTNTEAFF	TRBV18	NA	TRBD1	TRBJ1-1
TGCAGCGCAGACAGGGTTAGCGAGACCCAGTACTTC	CSADRVSETQYF	TRBV29-1	once	TRBD1	TRBJ2-5
TGTGCCAGCAGCTCTCCGGGACTAGCGGGAGGGCAAGATACGCAGTATTTT	CASSSPGLAGGQDTQYF	TRBV5-6	NA	TRBD2	TRBJ2-3
TGTGCCAGCAGCCCGGGACTAGCGGGAGGGCGGGATGAGCAGTTCTTC	CASSPGLAGGRDEQFF	TRBV5-4	NA	TRBD2	TRBJ2-1
TGTGCCAGCGGGCCGGGGGACAATGAAAAACTGTTTTTT	CASGPGDNEKLFF	TRBV28	NA	NA	TRBJ1-4
TGTGCCAGCAGCTCAGGCGAACTCACCTATGGCTACACCTTC	CASSSGELTYGYTF	TRBV7-2	NA	NA	TRBJ1-2
TGTGCCAGTAGTCTAATGACAGATACGCAGTATTTT	CASSLMTDTQYF	TRBV19	NA	NA	TRBJ2-3
TGTGCCAGTAGTTTCTCTCATGGGACAGGGGGCTACGAGCAGTACTTC	CASSFSHGTGGYEQYF	TRBV19	medium-sized	TRBD1	TRBJ2-7
TGTGCCAGCAGCTCCTTAGTAGGAGGGACAGCAAACTATGGCTACACCTTC	CASSSLVGGTANYGYTF	TRBV7-9	NA	TRBD1	TRBJ1-2
TGCGCCAGCTCGCATCAGAGGACAGGGAGAAATGGCTACACCTTC	CASSHQRTGRNGYTF	TRBV10-1	NA	TRBD1	TRBJ1-2
TGTGCCAGCAGCTTAGAAGGACAGGGAAACTATGGCTACACCTTC	CASSLEGQGNYGYTF	TRBV11-2	NA	TRBD1	TRBJ1-2